The 23 T cell receptor beta chains listed next were all sequenced from one sample in a study of cytomegalovirus exposure and HLA in healthy donors (dated by TCRdb to 2017 to 2019). Preparation of the library involved the immunoSEQ multiplex PCR assay. A mixture of 60 forward primers for TCR Vbeta segments and 13 reverse primers for TCR Jbeta segments was used in the multiplex PCR. What TCRdb holds here is the immuneACCESS table cut down to in-frame rearrangements. Part of the clones is not present; checked against another copy, under half of the missing clones reflect an unresolved V gene, and the others are unexplained. Within this sample are 150,000 to 200,000 clones, with just over 75% of them counted one time only. The top ten constitute about 2.1% of the sample. The sequencing input was PBMCs. These receptors came from a young man in good health and CMV-seronegative.

The sample holds a few counts of this clone. The rearrangement uses TRBV15 and TRBJ2-7, with D perhaps TRBD1 (6 bases). CDR1 and CDR2 (germline): LNHNV, YYDKDF (reference sequence). Trimming removed 2 bases at V and 5 bases at J, with 16 bases between. This CDR3 is 15 amino acids long. In nucleotides, the CDR3 is TGTGCCACCAGCAGACCCAGGGGCAGAGATAACGAGCAGTACTTC. Translation gives CATSRPRGRDNEQYF.

The chain joins TRBV25-1 to TRBJ1-4; 8 nucleotides line up with TRBD1. CDR1 MGHDK and CDR2 SYGVNS come from the germline V gene. The ends lost 1 base at V and 5 bases at J; junction bases unmatched: 6. The CDR3 is 16 amino acids. In DNA, the CDR3 is TGTGCCAGCAGTGAATTTAGGACAGGGCCAAATGAAAAACTGTTTTTT. Residues: CASSEFRTGPNEKLFF.

The V gene is TRBV19, the J gene TRBJ1-5; weak D call: TRBD1 (5 bases). Germline CDR1 is LNHDA and CDR2 is SQIVND (reference sequence). This CDR3 is built from 12 residues. Trimming left V 6 bases short and J 2 bases short, with 5 bases between. DNA of the CDR3: TGTGCCAGTAGACAGGGCAATCAGCCCCAGCATTTT. It translates to CASRQGNQPQHF.

On this clone: Different DNA sequences within this sample yield the same CDR3. CDR3 DNA: TGTGCCAGCAGTTCGTCGGGTTCCTACGAGCAGTACTTC. Protein sequence: CASSSSGSYEQYF. V is TRBV27 and J is TRBJ2-7, with unresolved D. The length of the CDR3 is 13 residues. Germline assignment: CDR1 MNHEY and CDR2 SMNVEV (reference sequence). Trimming took off 4 bases at V and 1 base at J, with 8 bases between the two ends.

The V gene is TRBV29-1, the J gene TRBJ1-1, with no clear D. This CDR3 contains 11 residues. V lost 6 bases to trimming and J lost 4 bases, with 9 bases between them. CDR1 is SQVTM and CDR2 is ANQGSEA in the germline V gene. The CDR3, as DNA: TGCAGCGTCCCCGGAGGCACTGAAGCTTTCTTT. Its translation is CSVPGGTEAFF.

This clone came up once. The V and J genes are TRBV5-4 and TRBJ2-3, with a tentative D call TRBD1 (5 bases). Germline V lookup: CDR1 SGHNT, CDR2 YYREEE (reference sequence). The V and J ends lost 3 bases and 3 bases respectively, with 14 bases between them. The CDR3 sequence is 15 residues long. CDR3 DNA sequence: TGTGCCAGCAGCTCGCGGCAGGGTCGGACAGATACGCAGTATTTT. Residues: CASSSRQGRTDTQYF. Complete variable domain (other parts from reference TRBV5-4 and TRBJ2-3): ETGVTQSPTHLIKTRGQQVTLRCSSQSGHNTVSWYQQALGQGPQFIFQYYREEENGRGNFPPRFSGLQFPNYSSELNVNALELDDSALYLCASSSRQGRTDTQYFGPGTRLTVL.

The chain joins TRBV30 to TRBJ2-1, with 12 bases matching TRBD2. After removal of 0 bases from V and 9 bases from J, the junction contained 6 bases not matched to a gene. Germline CDR1 and CDR2: GTSNPN and SVGIG (reference sequence). The CDR3 extends over 15 amino acids. Written as DNA, the CDR3 is TGTGCCTGGAGTGTACGGACTAGCGGGATAGGTGAGCAGTTCTTC. As protein: CAWSVRTSGIGEQFF.

This clone has a single count. Additional DNA sequences in this sample encode the identical CDR3. This chain joins TRBV30 and TRBJ1-1; no reliable D call. Germline values: CDR1 GTSNPN, CDR2 SVGIG (reference sequence). The CDR3 length is 12 residues. The V end was cut by 0 bases, the J end by 5 bases, with 7 bases between. In DNA form, the CDR3 reads TGTGCCTGGAGTGTGGGAGGGACTGAAGCTTTCTTT. Protein product: CAWSVGGTEAFF.

This chain joins TRBV29-1 and TRBJ2-3; 10 bases line up with TRBD2. The CDR3 totals 23 residues. Germline-derived CDR1 and CDR2 are SQVTM and ANQGSEA. Trimming cost V 2 bases and J 3 bases; bases outside gene matches: 29. The CDR3 DNA is TGCAGCGTTGAATCTCTTCTGGCTAGCGGGAGCCTTGACCAAAGTGGGTATACAGATACGCAGTATTTT. As protein: CSVESLLASGSLDQSGYTDTQYF.

The chain employs TRBV11-2 and TRBJ2-7; no reliable D call. The CDR3 runs 11 residues. The germline V gene has CDR1 SGHAT and CDR2 FQNNGV. V was shortened by 6 bases and J by 3 bases, with 6 bases between the two germline ends. The chain's CDR3 is CASSIYYEQYF. The CDR3 DNA reads TGTGCCAGCAGTATCTACTACGAGCAGTACTTC.

The gene calls are TRBV28 and TRBJ2-4; the match to TRBD2 covers 9 bases. The CDR3 contains 16 residues. Losses at the gene ends were 5 bases for V and 0 bases for J; bases not matched to a gene: 5. Germline CDR1 reads MDHEN; CDR2 reads SYDVKM. The CDR3 spells CASSPLAGVAKNIQYF. The CDR3 DNA is TGTGCCAGCAGTCCTTTAGCGGGAGTAGCCAAAAACATTCAGTACTTC.

The chain recombines TRBV9 with TRBJ1-4; weak D call: TRBD1 (6 bases). From germline, CDR1 is SGDLS and CDR2 YYNGEE. The CDR3 spans 14 residues. The V gene lost 3 bases and the J gene lost 5 bases, with 11 bases spanning the gap. The CDR3 DNA follows: TGTGCCAGCAGCGAAGACAGGTCCAATGAAAAACTGTTTTTT. Translating gives CASSEDRSNEKLFF.

Turning to this clone: The DNA is left out, because the CDR3 cannot be placed on it with certainty; the CDR3 is given as TCRdb lists it. V gene TRBV5-1 combines with J gene TRBJ2-1; the table assigns TRBD1, which was not confirmed against the DNA. The germline CDR1 and CDR2 sequences are SGHRS and YFSETQ. The length of the CDR3 is 18 amino acids, counting both ends. The CDR3 is CASSLRAQEMSSSSGQFF.

The chain combines TRBV5-4 with TRBJ2-4; D is possibly TRBD2 (5 bases). V was clipped by 1 base and J by 4 bases, with 6 bases between them. The CDR3 runs 13 residues. Germline CDR1 reads SGHNT; CDR2 reads YYREEE (reference sequence). CDR3 region: CASSLRGKNIQYF. The CDR3 DNA reads TGTGCCAGCAGCTTGCGGGGTAAAAACATTCAGTACTTC.

The genes are TRBV28 and TRBJ2-7; 10 positions match TRBD1. Germline CDR1 is MDHEN and CDR2 is SYDVKM. The CDR3 runs to 22 residues. Trimming at V came to 2 bases and at J to 0 bases, leaving 22 bases not matched to a gene. CDR3 sequence reads: CASSLGIRGGQGPGGSSYEQYF. The DNA for the CDR3 is TGTGCCAGCAGTTTAGGGATCCGTGGGGGACAGGGGCCAGGGGGGAGCTCCTACGAGCAGTACTTC.

The CDR3 loop is CASSLSSNQPQHF. The CDR3 coding sequence is TGTGCCAGCAGCTTGAGTAGCAATCAGCCCCAGCATTTT. The chain joins TRBV7-9 to TRBJ1-5; no firm D call. The CDR3 sequence is 13 residues long. Germline loops: CDR1 SEHNR, CDR2 FQNEAQ (reference sequence). V gave up 3 bases and J gave up 0 bases, with 3 bases separating them.

The V gene is TRBV5-1, the J gene TRBJ2-4, with a weak D call TRBD2 (6 bases). The CDR3 runs 13 residues. The V end was cut by 4 bases, the J end by 8 bases, with 13 bases between. Germline CDR1 and CDR2: SGHRS and YFSETQ. The CDR3, as DNA: TGCGCCAGCAGCGGAGGGGCTCGGGACATTCAGTACTTC. It is translated as CASSGGARDIQYF. The complete variable domain, with remaining parts taken from reference TRBV5-1 and TRBJ2-4, reads KAGVTQTPRYLIKTRGQQVTLSCSPISGHRSVSWYQQTPGQGLQFLFEYFSETQRNKGNFPGRFSGRQFSNSRSEMNVSTLELGDSALYLCASSGGARDIQYFGAGTRLSVL.

This chain connects TRBV6-5 to TRBJ1-1; weak D call: TRBD1 (5 bases). V was clipped by 1 base and J by 4 bases, with 7 bases between them. Looked up from germline, CDR1 is MNHEY and CDR2 is SVGAGI. This CDR3 is built from 13 residues. As DNA, the CDR3 is TGTGCCAGCAGTTACTACGGGGGCACTGAAGCTTTCTTT. This encodes CASSYYGGTEAFF.

This chain links TRBV2 with TRBJ2-1; a possible D gene is TRBD2 (5 bases). The CDR3 is 12 amino acids. Germline CDR1 SNHLY, CDR2 FYNNEI. Trimming took off 4 bases at V and 8 bases at J, with 9 bases between the two ends. The CDR3 loop reads CASSVRAHEQFF. In DNA, the CDR3 is TGTGCCAGCAGTGTGAGGGCCCATGAGCAGTTCTTC.

V is TRBV7-9 and J is TRBJ2-1, with D perhaps matching TRBD2 (5 bases). Per germline, CDR1 SEHNR and CDR2 FQNEAQ (reference sequence). The CDR3 runs to 12 residues. Trimming pared 6 bases from V and 8 bases from J, leaving 11 bases between. As DNA, the CDR3 is TGTGCCAGCAGTACCCTTAGCGATGAGCAGTTCTTC. Translated: CASSTLSDEQFF.

Concerning this clone itself: The junction does not match germline at one end; this may be a read error. The V gene is TRBV5-4, the J gene TRBJ2-2, with D maybe TRBD2 (5 bases). The CDR3 loop spans 17 amino acids. The germline V gene has CDR1 SGHNT and CDR2 YYREEE (reference sequence). The DNA of the CDR3 is TGTGCCAGCAGCATAGGACTGTTCCTATTAAACACCGGGGAGCTGCTTTTT. Protein sequence: CASSIGLFLLNTGELLF.

The chain carries TRBV6-1 and TRBJ2-1; 8 nucleotides match TRBD2. The trim removed 8 bases at V and 7 bases at J, leaving 13 bases unmatched. Germline V gives CDR1 MNHNS, CDR2 SASEGT. The CDR3 has 15 residues. CDR3 region: CASLPPSGSLNEQFF. Here the CDR3 DNA reads TGTGCCAGCTTACCCCCGAGCGGGAGTTTAAATGAGCAGTTCTTC.

This chain uses TRBV5-6 with TRBJ1-2; weak D call: TRBD1 (6 bases). CDR1 and CDR2 (germline): SGHDT, YYEEEE. CDR3 length: 14 amino acids. V gave up 4 bases and J gave up 4 bases, with 14 bases separating them. CDR3 nucleotides: TGTGCCAGCAGCCTCATGGGACAAGTCTATGGCTACACCTTC. Its translation is CASSLMGQVYGYTF.